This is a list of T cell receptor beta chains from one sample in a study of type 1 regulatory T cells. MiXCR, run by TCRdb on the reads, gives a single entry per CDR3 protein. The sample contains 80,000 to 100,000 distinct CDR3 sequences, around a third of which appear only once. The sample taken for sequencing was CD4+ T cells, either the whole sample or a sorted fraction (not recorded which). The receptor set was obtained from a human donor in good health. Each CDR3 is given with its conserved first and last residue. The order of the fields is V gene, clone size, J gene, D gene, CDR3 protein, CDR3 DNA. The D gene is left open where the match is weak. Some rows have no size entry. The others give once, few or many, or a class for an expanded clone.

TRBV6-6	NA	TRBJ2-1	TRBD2	CASSSWTSGPSGDEQFF	TGTGCCAGCAGTTCATGGACTAGCGGTCCCTCGGGGGATGAGCAGTTCTTC
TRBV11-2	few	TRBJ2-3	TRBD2	CASSLGGSALAGGQAFPPDTQYF	TGTGCCAGCAGCTTAGGGGGAAGTGCACTAGCGGGAGGGCAAGCTTTTCCCCCAGATACGCAGTATTTT
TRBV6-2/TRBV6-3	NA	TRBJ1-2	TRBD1	CASRDAGETGYENYGYTF	TGTGCCAGCAGGGACGCCGGTGAGACAGGGTATGAGAACTATGGCTACACCTTC
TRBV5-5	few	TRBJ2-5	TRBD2	CASSKTGTSGIFSQETQYF	TGTGCCAGCAGCAAAACCGGGACTAGCGGGATCTTTTCCCAAGAGACCCAGTACTTC
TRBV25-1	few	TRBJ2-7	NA	CASSETDPGSSYEQYF	TGTGCCAGCAGTGAAACAGATCCTGGGTCCTCCTACGAGCAGTACTTC
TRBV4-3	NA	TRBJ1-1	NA	CASSQVDSMNTEAFF	TGCGCCAGCAGCCAAGTGGACAGTATGAACACTGAAGCTTTCTTT
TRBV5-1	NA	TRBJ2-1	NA	CASSLDQILNNEQFF	TGCGCCAGCAGCCTGGACCAGATTTTGAACAATGAGCAGTTCTTC
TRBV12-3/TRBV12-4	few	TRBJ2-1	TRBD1	CASSLRQGAYNEQFF	TGTGCCAGCAGTTTGAGGCAGGGGGCCTACAATGAGCAGTTCTTC
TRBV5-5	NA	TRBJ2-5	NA	CASSLNIESQYF	TGTGCCAGCAGCCTGAATATAGAGTCCCAGTACTTC
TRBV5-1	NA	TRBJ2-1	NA	CASEPGSSYNEQFF	TGCGCCAGCGAACCAGGTAGCTCCTACAATGAGCAGTTCTTC
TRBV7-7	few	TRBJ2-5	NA	CASSLGRGMETQYF	TGTGCCAGCAGCTTGGGGAGGGGGATGGAGACCCAGTACTTC
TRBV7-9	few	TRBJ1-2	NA	CASSADSYGYTF	TGTGCCAGCAGCGCCGACAGCTATGGCTACACCTTC
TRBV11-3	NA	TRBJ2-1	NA	CASSLAGGSSYNEQFF	TGTGCCAGCAGCTTAGCCGGGGGAAGCTCCTACAATGAGCAGTTCTTC
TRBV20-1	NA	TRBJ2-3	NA	CSATFAGNTDTQYF	TGCAGTGCAACGTTCGCGGGGAACACAGATACGCAGTATTTT
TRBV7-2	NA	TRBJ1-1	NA	CASSLARGHDAFF	TGTGCCAGCAGCTTAGCGCGGGGACATGACGCTTTCTTT
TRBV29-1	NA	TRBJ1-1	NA	CSVGEGVVTEAFF	TGCAGCGTCGGAGAAGGGGTGGTGACTGAAGCTTTCTTT
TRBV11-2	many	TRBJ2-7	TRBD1	CASSILSGQPRLSYEQYF	TGTGCCAGCAGCATCCTCTCGGGACAGCCACGTCTTTCCTACGAGCAGTACTTC
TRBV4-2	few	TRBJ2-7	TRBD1	CASSHPGQGAEQYF	TGTGCCAGCAGCCATCCGGGACAGGGAGCCGAGCAGTACTTC
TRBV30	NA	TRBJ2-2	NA	CAWSEVNTGELFF	TGTGCCTGGAGTGAAGTGAACACCGGGGAGCTGTTTTTT
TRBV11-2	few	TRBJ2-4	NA	CASSQAEGTKNIQYF	TGTGCCAGCAGCCAAGCGGAGGGAACCAAAAACATTCAGTACTTC
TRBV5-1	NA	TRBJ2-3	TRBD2	CASSFGLAVEDTQYF	TGCGCCAGCAGCTTTGGGCTAGCGGTAGAAGATACGCAGTATTTT
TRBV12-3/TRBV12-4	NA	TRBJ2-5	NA	CASSVERGLETQYF	TGTGCCAGCAGTGTCGAGAGAGGGCTGGAGACCCAGTACTTC
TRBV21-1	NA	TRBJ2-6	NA	CASSTHRRANVLTF	TGTGCCAGCAGCACCCACAGGAGGGCCAACGTCCTGACTTTC
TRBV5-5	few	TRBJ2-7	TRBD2	CASSPSTSGRVYEQYF	TGTGCCAGCAGCCCCTCGACTAGCGGGAGGGTCTACGAGCAGTACTTC
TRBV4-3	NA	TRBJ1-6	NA	CASSQVGGLGNSPLHF	TGCGCCAGCAGCCAAGTGGGAGGGTTGGGAAATTCACCCCTCCACTTT
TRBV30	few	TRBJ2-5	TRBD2	CAWSVGLAGKETQYF	TGTGCCTGGAGTGTCGGACTAGCGGGAAAAGAGACCCAGTACTTC
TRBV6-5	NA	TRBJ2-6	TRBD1	CASSYSGQVGGANVLTF	TGTGCCAGCAGTTACTCAGGACAGGTGGGGGGGGCCAACGTCCTGACTTTC
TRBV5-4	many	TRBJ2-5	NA	CASSLNGVGTQYF	TGTGCCAGCAGCTTGAACGGGGTCGGGACCCAGTACTTC
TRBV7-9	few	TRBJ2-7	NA	CASSQRLSYEQYF	TGTGCCAGCAGCCAAAGGTTGTCCTACGAGCAGTACTTC
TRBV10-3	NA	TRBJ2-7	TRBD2	CATMTSGSYEQYF	TGTGCCACCATGACTAGCGGGAGCTACGAGCAGTACTTC